This T cell receptor beta chain derives from a study of blood T cell repertoires in COVID-19. V shed 6 bases and J 7 bases; nucleotides not matched to a gene: 8. Germline V gene sequence: CDR1 SNHLY, CDR2 FYNNEI. The CDR3 is 15 residues long. Clones were sequenced by immunoSEQ multiplex PCR, and TCRdb holds only the in-frame ones, with some missing. In the table there are about 160,000 clones, around 83% of which are singletons. The chain has TRBV2 and TRBJ2-1, with 11 bases identical to TRBD2. This receptor was taken from a woman aged 45-60 years in a cohort exposed to, infected with or recovered from COVID-19 (not recorded which). The sample comprised PBMCs or T cells enriched from blood (not recorded which). The CDR3 loop reads CASSFGLAGGNEQFF. CDR3 bases: TGTGCCAGCAGCTTCGGACTAGCGGGCGGGAATGAGCAGTTCTTC.